This is a list of T cell receptor beta chains from one sample in a study of radiotherapy plus CTLA-4 blockade in lung cancer. Clones were sequenced by immunoSEQ multiplex PCR, and TCRdb holds only the in-frame ones, with some missing. Of more than 90,000 clones in the sample, 81% are singletons; the top ten hold 2.5% to 3.5%. The source was peripheral blood, collected from a patient treated with radiotherapy plus ipilimumab. The source of these receptors is a human donor with non-small cell lung cancer that progressed on radiotherapy plus ipilimumab. Some clones in this sample may be carry-over from other donors' samples. Both conserved end residues are part of each CDR3. A D gene is named only where the DNA matches it firmly. Clone size appears in some rows only: once, few, many, or a class for an expanded clone.

TRBV2,.,TRBJ1-1,.,CASMVNTEAFF,TGTGCCAGCATGGTGAACACTGAAGCTTTCTTT
TRBV4-2,.,TRBJ2-5,TRBD2,CASSQGSGGAWETQYF,TGTGCCAGCAGCCAAGGAAGCGGGGGGGCATGGGAGACCCAGTACTTC
TRBV5-4,.,TRBJ2-1,TRBD1,CASSFWDRGGNEQFF,TGTGCCAGCAGCTTTTGGGACAGGGGGGGGAATGAGCAGTTCTTC
TRBV6-1,.,TRBJ2-3,TRBD2,CASSITSGATDTQYF,TGTGCCAGCAGCATCACTAGCGGGGCCACAGATACGCAGTATTTT
TRBV10-3,.,TRBJ1-2,TRBD1,CAISEWTGSF,TGTGCCATCAGTGAGTGGACAGGCTCCTTC
TRBV9,.,TRBJ1-4,.,CASSVLGGRGEKLFF,TGTGCCAGCAGCGTACTCGGTGGTCGGGGTGAAAAACTGTTTTTT
TRBV5-1,.,TRBJ2-1,TRBD1,CASSLLGQGISYNEQFF,TGCGCCAGCAGCTTGCTGGGACAGGGGATCTCCTACAATGAGCAGTTCTTC
TRBV5-6,.,TRBJ1-5,.,CASSLVGNQPQHF,TGTGCCAGCAGCTTGGTCGGCAATCAGCCCCAGCATTTT
TRBV7-9,once,TRBJ2-5,.,CASRGRTGRTGETQYF,TGTGCCAGCAGGGGACGAACAGGGAGGACGGGAGAGACCCAGTACTTC
TRBV25-1,.,TRBJ1-2,TRBD1,CASSEPGTGESRGYTF,TGTGCCAGCAGTGAACCTGGGACAGGGGAATCGCGGGGCTACACCTTC
TRBV15,.,TRBJ1-1,.,CATSRETAQDAFF,TGTGCCACCAGCAGAGAGACGGCACAGGACGCTTTCTTT
TRBV20-1,.,TRBJ1-5,.,CSATSGQPQHF,TGCAGTGCAACCTCTGGTCAGCCCCAGCATTTT
TRBV18,.,TRBJ2-5,.,CASSPSMWGETQYF,TGTGCCAGCTCACCGTCAATGTGGGGAGAGACCCAGTACTTC
TRBV18,.,TRBJ1-1,TRBD1,CASSRQGSTEAFF,TGTGCCAGCTCACGACAGGGAAGCACTGAAGCTTTCTTT
TRBV6-5,.,TRBJ1-1,.,CASRSGPPNTEAFF,TGTGCCAGCAGATCGGGGCCACCGAACACTGAAGCTTTCTTT
TRBV10-3,.,TRBJ2-3,.,CAISESSTDTQYF,TGTGCCATCAGTGAGTCGAGCACAGATACGCAGTATTTT
TRBV4-2,many,TRBJ2-7,.,CASSQDDGSSYEQYF,TGTGCCAGCAGCCAAGATGACGGGAGCTCCTACGAGCAGTACTTC
TRBV2,.,TRBJ2-2,.,CASSIGRAGELFF,TGTGCCAGCTCCATAGGTAGGGCCGGGGAGCTGTTTTTT
TRBV6-1,.,TRBJ1-4,TRBD1,CASSRQGTTNEKLFF,TGTGCCAGCAGTAGACAGGGGACAACTAATGAAAAACTGTTTTTT
TRBV4-3,.,TRBJ2-5,TRBD2,CASSQEYAAGRAKGETQYF,TGCGCCAGCAGCCAAGAATACGCCGCAGGGAGGGCCAAGGGAGAGACCCAGTACTTC
TRBV5-5,.,TRBJ1-4,.,CASSLDLGATNEKLFF,TGTGCCAGCAGCTTGGATCTGGGGGCAACTAATGAAAAACTGTTTTTT
TRBV6-5,once,TRBJ1-1,.,CASSYAHLNTEAFF,TGTGCCAGCAGTTACGCACACTTGAACACTGAAGCTTTCTTT
TRBV5-4,.,TRBJ1-1,TRBD1,CASRSRQGVNTEAFF,TGTGCCAGCAGGAGTAGACAGGGGGTGAACACTGAAGCTTTCTTT